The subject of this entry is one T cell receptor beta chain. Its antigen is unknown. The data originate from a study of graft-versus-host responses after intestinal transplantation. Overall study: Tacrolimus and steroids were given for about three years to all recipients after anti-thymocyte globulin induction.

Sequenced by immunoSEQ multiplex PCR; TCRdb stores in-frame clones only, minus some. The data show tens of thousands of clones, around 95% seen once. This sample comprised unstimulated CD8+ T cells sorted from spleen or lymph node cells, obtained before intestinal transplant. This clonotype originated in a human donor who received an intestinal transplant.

The CDR3 sequence: CASSVGTSTEAFF. In DNA, the CDR3 is TGTGCCAGCAGCGTAGGGACCTCCACTGAAGCTTTCTTT. This sequence joins TRBV9 and TRBJ1-1; D remains ambiguous. V was trimmed by 0 bases and J by 4 bases, leaving 7 bases between them. The CDR3 is 13 amino acids. Germline-derived CDR1 and CDR2 are SGDLS and YYNGEE.